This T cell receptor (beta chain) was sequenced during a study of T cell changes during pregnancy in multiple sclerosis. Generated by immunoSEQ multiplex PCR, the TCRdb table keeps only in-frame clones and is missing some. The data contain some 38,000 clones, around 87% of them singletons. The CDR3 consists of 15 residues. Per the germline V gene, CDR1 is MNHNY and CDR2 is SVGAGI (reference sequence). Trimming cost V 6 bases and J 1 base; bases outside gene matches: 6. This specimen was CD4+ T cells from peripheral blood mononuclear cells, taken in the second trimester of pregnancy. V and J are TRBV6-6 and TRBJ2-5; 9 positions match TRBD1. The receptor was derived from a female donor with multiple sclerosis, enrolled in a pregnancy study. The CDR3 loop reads CASSPGTGPQETQYF. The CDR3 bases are TGTGCCAGCAGCCCGGGGACAGGGCCCCAAGAGACCCAGTACTTC.